This T cell receptor (beta chain) was sequenced for a study of T cell responses to AZD1222 COVID-19 vaccine. Some clones are missing from TCRdb's copy, which holds only in-frame ones; the method was immunoSEQ multiplex PCR. Of around 200,000 clones in the sample, approximately 92% are singletons; the top ten hold around 0.96%. V was trimmed by 4 bases and J by 3 bases, leaving 14 bases between them. The germline CDR1 and CDR2 sequences are SGHNT and YYREEE (reference sequence). The CDR3 has 14 amino acids. This material consisted of peripheral blood, taken 28 days after the second dose of the MenACWY control vaccine. J is TRBJ2-7 and V is TRBV5-4; the D call may be TRBD1 or TRBD2 (5 bases each). The receptor comes from an adult who received the MenACWY meningococcal vaccine as a control. The CDR3 here is CASSLNQGVYEQYF. The CDR3 bases are TGTGCCAGCAGCCTAAACCAGGGAGTCTACGAGCAGTACTTC.